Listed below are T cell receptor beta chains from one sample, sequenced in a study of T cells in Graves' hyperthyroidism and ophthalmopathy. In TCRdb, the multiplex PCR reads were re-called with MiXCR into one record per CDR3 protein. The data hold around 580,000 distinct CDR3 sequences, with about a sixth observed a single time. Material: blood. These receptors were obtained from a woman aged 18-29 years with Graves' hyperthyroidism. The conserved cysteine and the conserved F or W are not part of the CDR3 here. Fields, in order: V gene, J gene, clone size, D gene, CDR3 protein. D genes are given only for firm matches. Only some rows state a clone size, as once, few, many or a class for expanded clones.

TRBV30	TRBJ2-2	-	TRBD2	AWSGGGSTGELF
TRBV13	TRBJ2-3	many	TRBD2	ASSLPTSATDTQY
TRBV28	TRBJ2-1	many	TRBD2	ASSTRLAEALDEQF
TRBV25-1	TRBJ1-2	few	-	ASSPTSGFHGYT
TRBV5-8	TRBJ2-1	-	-	ASSRRGLSYNEQF
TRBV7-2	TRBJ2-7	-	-	ASRFDGRKGYEQY
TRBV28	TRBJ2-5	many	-	ASSPLEYQETQY
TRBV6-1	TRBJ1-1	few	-	ASTRWGENTEAF
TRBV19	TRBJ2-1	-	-	ASSSPGHLAYNEQF
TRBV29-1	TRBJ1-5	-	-	SVSEGVQPQH
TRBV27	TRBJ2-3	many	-	ASSWDLMGTQY
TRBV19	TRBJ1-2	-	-	ASSIATGDYGYT
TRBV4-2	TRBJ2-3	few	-	ASSQELASTQY
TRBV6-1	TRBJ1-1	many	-	ASSYEAVPDQMNTEAF
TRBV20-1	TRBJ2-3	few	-	SVQGRADTQY
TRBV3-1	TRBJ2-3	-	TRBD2	ASSQRTSGSRDTQY
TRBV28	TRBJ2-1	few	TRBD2	ASRRLAGGHNEQF
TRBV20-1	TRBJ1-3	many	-	SVIIHRKSSGNTIY
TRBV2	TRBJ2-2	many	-	ASSADRNTGELF
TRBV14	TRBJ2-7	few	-	ASSQGRRRDRASYEQY
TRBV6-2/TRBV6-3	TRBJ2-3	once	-	VSSGITDTQY
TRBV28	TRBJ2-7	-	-	ASSSQRLASYEQY
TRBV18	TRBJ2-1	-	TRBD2	ASSPPGTSGYNEQF
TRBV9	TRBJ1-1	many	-	ASSEVGNTEAF
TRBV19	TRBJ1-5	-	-	ASSTQGYQPQH
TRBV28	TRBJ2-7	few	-	ASMIGYEQY
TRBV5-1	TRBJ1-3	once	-	ASSFGYSGNAIY
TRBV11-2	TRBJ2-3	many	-	ASSYLGLNTDTQY
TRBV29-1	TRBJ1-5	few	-	SGSDGSNQPQH
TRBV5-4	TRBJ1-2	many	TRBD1	ASSLGQGVYGYT
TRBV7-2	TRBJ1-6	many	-	ASSSPWGSPLH
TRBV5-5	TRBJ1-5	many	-	ASSLEGYGNQPQH